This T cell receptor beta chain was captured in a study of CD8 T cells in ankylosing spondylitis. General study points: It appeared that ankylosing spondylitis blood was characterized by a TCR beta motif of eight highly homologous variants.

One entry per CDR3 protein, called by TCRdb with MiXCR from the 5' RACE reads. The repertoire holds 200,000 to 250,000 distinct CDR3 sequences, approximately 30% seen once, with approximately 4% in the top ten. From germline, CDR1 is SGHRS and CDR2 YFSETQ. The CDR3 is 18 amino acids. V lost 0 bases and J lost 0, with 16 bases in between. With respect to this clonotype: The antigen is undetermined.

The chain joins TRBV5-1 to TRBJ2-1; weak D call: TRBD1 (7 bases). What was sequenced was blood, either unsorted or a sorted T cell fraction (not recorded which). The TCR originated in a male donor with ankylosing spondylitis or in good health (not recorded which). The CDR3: CASSLERAHRGSYNEQFF. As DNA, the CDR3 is TGCGCCAGCAGCTTGGAGCGGGCCCACAGGGGCTCCTACAATGAGCAGTTCTTC. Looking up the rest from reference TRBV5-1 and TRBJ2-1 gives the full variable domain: KAGVTQTPRYLIKTRGQQVTLSCSPISGHRSVSWYQQTPGQGLQFLFEYFSETQRNKGNFPGRFSGRQFSNSRSEMNVSTLELGDSALYLCASSLERAHRGSYNEQFFGPGTRLTVL.